This entry concerns a single T cell receptor (beta chain). Relying on iRepertoire HTBI primers and Arm-PCR of CDR3 regions, the team built TCR beta libraries. Each CDR3 protein is one row after TCRdb ran MiXCR on the multiplex PCR reads. The sample holds some 430,000 distinct CDR3 sequences, 20% to 25% seen once. The CDR3 runs 14 residues. CDR1 and CDR2 from the germline V gene are DFQATT and SNEGSKA (reference sequence). V shed 3 bases, J shed 7 bases, and the junction held 9 bases outside the gene matches. The data derive from a study of regulatory T cells in long-lasting Graves disease. Study-wide context: Persistent cases took antithyroid drugs over 5 years and stayed TSH receptor antibody positive.

Time point noted: persistent/refractory GD, antithyroid drugs over 5 years with positive TRAb. PBMC-derived RNA was used for the TCR library. Each of the patients was recruited from an endocrinology department situated in Xi'an, China. The receptor's source is a female donor with Graves disease. The sequencing here drew on peripheral blood mononuclear cells (PBMCs), taken when the disease was refractory, from a patient treated with antithyroid drugs. This chain joins TRBV20-1 and TRBJ1-5; 7 bases agree with TRBD1. The CDR3 spells CSASGQAQHQPQHF. The CDR3 DNA reads TGCAGTGCTAGCGGACAGGCACAGCACCAGCCCCAGCATTTT.